This paragraph covers one T cell receptor (beta chain) sequence. This entry belongs to a study of control samples from healthy donors and cancer patients. Sequencing was performed with immunoSEQ multiplex PCR; in TCRdb, only in-frame clones are kept and a portion is missing. The repertoire holds about 100,000 clones, just over 90% seen once, with around 8.2% in the top ten. Sequenced material: blood. This clonotype was obtained from a man in his late teens or twenties in good health.

The DNA of the CDR3 is TGTGCCAGCACTCAGAGGACAGGGGAGGATGAGCAGTTCTTC. Translation: CASTQRTGEDEQFF. The genes are TRBV6-5 and TRBJ2-1; 9 bases are shared with TRBD1. V was pared by 7 bases and J by 8 bases, with 9 bases of the junction left unmatched. The CDR3 runs 14 residues. CDR1 MNHEY and CDR2 SVGAGI come from the germline V gene.